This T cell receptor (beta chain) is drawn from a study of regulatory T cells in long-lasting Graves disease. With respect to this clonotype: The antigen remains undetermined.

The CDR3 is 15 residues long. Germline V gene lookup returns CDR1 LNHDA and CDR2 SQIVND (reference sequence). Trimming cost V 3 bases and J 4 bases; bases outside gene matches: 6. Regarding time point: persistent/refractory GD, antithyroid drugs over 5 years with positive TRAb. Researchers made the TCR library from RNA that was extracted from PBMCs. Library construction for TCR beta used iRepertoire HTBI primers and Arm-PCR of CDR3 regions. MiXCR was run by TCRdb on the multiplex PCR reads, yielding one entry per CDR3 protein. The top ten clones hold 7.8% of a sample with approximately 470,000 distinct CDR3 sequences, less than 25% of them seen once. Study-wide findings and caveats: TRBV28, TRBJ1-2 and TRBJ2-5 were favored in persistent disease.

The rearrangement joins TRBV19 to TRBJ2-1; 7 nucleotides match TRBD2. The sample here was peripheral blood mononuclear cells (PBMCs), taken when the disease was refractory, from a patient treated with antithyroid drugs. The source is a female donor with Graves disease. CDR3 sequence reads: CASSMSNSGYNEQFF. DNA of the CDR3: TGTGCCAGTAGTATGAGTAATAGCGGGTACAATGAGCAGTTCTTC.